The source of this T cell receptor beta chain is a study of blood T cell repertoires in COVID-19. Study as a whole: Whether acute or convalescent, the COVID-19 samples came from the United States, Italy and Spain. T cells, B-cell-depleted T cells, or PBMCs supplied cDNA or gDNA.

J was trimmed by 5 bases and V by 5 bases; bases with no gene match: 4. Germline V gene data show CDR1 as LNHDA and CDR2 as SQIVND (reference sequence). This CDR3 is built from 14 residues. In the source study's methods: Amplification with reference gene primers provided the estimates of nucleated cell counts. Produced via immunoSEQ multiplex PCR; TCRdb's table is partial and in-frame only. The DNA was the basis for D and trimming; V, J and clone size are from that table. The sample records fewer than 250,000 clones, around 84% being singletons. The sample was peripheral blood. This clonotype was obtained from a man aged 55-75 years with acute or convalescent COVID-19. The rearrangement joins TRBV19 to TRBJ2-2, with 8 bases matching TRBD1. CDR3 coding DNA: TGTGCCAGTAGTGGGAGGACAGGGACCGGGGAGCTGTTTTTT. It is translated as CASSGRTGTGELFF.